This T cell receptor beta chain emerged from a study of cytomegalovirus exposure and HLA in healthy donors. This CDR3 is 14 amino acids long. Primers: 60 Vbeta forward and 13 Jbeta reverse. Method: immunoSEQ multiplex PCR; TCRdb's copy keeps in-frame clones and lacks some. The table lists more than 130,000 clones, roughly four fifths of them singletons. The material sequenced was PBMCs. This rearrangement joins TRBV21-1 to TRBJ2-5; TRBD2 reflects the table's D call only, with no check against the DNA. TRBV21-1 is labeled a pseudogene. The TCR originated in a man aged 40-50 years in good health and CMV-seropositive. CDR3 DNA sequence: TGTGCCAGCAGCACCGGGGGGGGGCAGGAGACCCAGTACTTC. This codes for CASSTGGGQETQYF.